The rows below give T cell receptor beta chains drawn from one sample of a study of regulatory T cells in long-lasting Graves disease. TCRdb re-analysed the multiplex PCR reads in MiXCR, keeping a single row per CDR3 protein. The profile shows around 460,000 distinct CDR3 sequences, 14% of them singletons. This same sample was also taken into another study, of T cells in Graves' hyperthyroidism and ophthalmopathy.

This sample comprised peripheral blood mononuclear cells (PBMCs), obtained at new diagnosis, from a patient treated with antithyroid drugs. These receptors came from a woman between 50 and 59 years old with Graves disease. Both conserved end residues are part of each CDR3. The order of the fields is clone size, CDR3 length, J gene, V gene, D gene, CDR3 DNA, CDR3 protein. D genes are given only for firm matches. Size is stated for part of the rows, as once, few or many counts, or as a class when the clone is expanded.

clone_size: many; cdr3_length: 15; j_call: TRBJ2-7; v_call: TRBV5-6; d_call: TRBD1; cdr3_nt: TGTGCCAGCAGCTTAACCGGGACAGTTTCCTACGAGCAGTACTTC; cdr3_aa: CASSLTGTVSYEQYF
clone_size: -; cdr3_length: 15; j_call: TRBJ2-5; v_call: TRBV19; d_call: -; cdr3_nt: TGTGCCAGTACCGCCGGGGGCGACGATAAGGAGACCCAGTACTTC; cdr3_aa: CASTAGGDDKETQYF
clone_size: many; cdr3_length: 13; j_call: TRBJ2-1; v_call: TRBV24-1; d_call: TRBD2; cdr3_nt: TGTGCCACCTCTGAGCGGGATCACAATGAGCAGTTCTTC; cdr3_aa: CATSERDHNEQFF
clone_size: many; cdr3_length: 14; j_call: TRBJ1-2; v_call: TRBV6-2/TRBV6-3; d_call: TRBD1; cdr3_nt: TGTGCCAGCAGTTACCGACAGGGGAACTATGGCTACACCTTC; cdr3_aa: CASSYRQGNYGYTF
clone_size: few; cdr3_length: 17; j_call: TRBJ1-6; v_call: TRBV5-5; d_call: -; cdr3_nt: TGTGCCAGCAGCTTACTAAGGGGAGCTCTGAGGAATTCACCCCTCCACTTT; cdr3_aa: CASSLLRGALRNSPLHF
clone_size: many; cdr3_length: 17; j_call: TRBJ1-1; v_call: TRBV28; d_call: -; cdr3_nt: TGTGCCAGCAGGCCTATATCAGACTTCCACAAGAACACTGAAGCTTTCTTT; cdr3_aa: CASRPISDFHKNTEAFF
clone_size: many; cdr3_length: 14; j_call: TRBJ2-7; v_call: TRBV4-1; d_call: TRBD1; cdr3_nt: TGCGCCAGCTGGAGACAGGGAGTGTTCTACGAGCAGTACTTC; cdr3_aa: CASWRQGVFYEQYF
clone_size: many; cdr3_length: 12; j_call: TRBJ2-7; v_call: TRBV30; d_call: -; cdr3_nt: TGTGCCTGGATCGGCGGGAACTACGAGCAGTACTTC; cdr3_aa: CAWIGGNYEQYF
clone_size: -; cdr3_length: 14; j_call: TRBJ2-3; v_call: TRBV5-4; d_call: -; cdr3_nt: TGTGCCAGCGCAGGGGGTGCGGGAGGAGATACGCAGTATTTT; cdr3_aa: CASAGGAGGDTQYF
clone_size: -; cdr3_length: 15; j_call: TRBJ1-2; v_call: TRBV10-1; d_call: TRBD1; cdr3_nt: TGCGCCAGCAGTGAGGGGACAGGACCCTTCTATGGCTACACCTTC; cdr3_aa: CASSEGTGPFYGYTF
clone_size: many; cdr3_length: 16; j_call: TRBJ2-1; v_call: TRBV10-3; d_call: TRBD2; cdr3_nt: TGTGCCATCAGTGAGACTAGCGGGGACCCGTATAATGAGCAGTTCTTC; cdr3_aa: CAISETSGDPYNEQFF
clone_size: few; cdr3_length: 13; j_call: TRBJ2-3; v_call: TRBV20-1; d_call: -; cdr3_nt: TGCAGTGCTTCCGGGACTGATGCAGATACGCAGTATTTT; cdr3_aa: CSASGTDADTQYF
clone_size: many; cdr3_length: 15; j_call: TRBJ2-5; v_call: TRBV28; d_call: -; cdr3_nt: TGTGCCAGCAGTTTGGGGATGGGGTCCCAAGAGACCCAGTACTTC; cdr3_aa: CASSLGMGSQETQYF
clone_size: many; cdr3_length: 16; j_call: TRBJ1-6; v_call: TRBV11-2; d_call: -; cdr3_nt: TGTGCCAGCAGTTTACAGGGACGGTTCTATAATTCACCCCTCCACTTT; cdr3_aa: CASSLQGRFYNSPLHF
clone_size: -; cdr3_length: 15; j_call: TRBJ2-3; v_call: TRBV10-2; d_call: -; cdr3_nt: TGCGCCAGCAGGGATCGGGACGGGTACACAGATACGCAGTATTTT; cdr3_aa: CASRDRDGYTDTQYF
clone_size: many; cdr3_length: 17; j_call: TRBJ1-2; v_call: TRBV28; d_call: -; cdr3_nt: TGTGCCAGCAGTTTTCTAACAAAACTCATAGGCTACTATGGCTACACCTTC; cdr3_aa: CASSFLTKLIGYYGYTF
clone_size: many; cdr3_length: 16; j_call: TRBJ1-2; v_call: TRBV6-1; d_call: TRBD1; cdr3_nt: TGTGCCAGCAGTGGAGGGCAGGGGGGGTCTTGGTATGGCTACACCTTC; cdr3_aa: CASSGGQGGSWYGYTF
clone_size: many; cdr3_length: 15; j_call: TRBJ1-2; v_call: TRBV7-8; d_call: TRBD1; cdr3_nt: TGTGCCAGCAACTCCCTGGGACAGGGGGCGACCGGCTACACCTTC; cdr3_aa: CASNSLGQGATGYTF
clone_size: many; cdr3_length: 12; j_call: TRBJ2-7; v_call: TRBV3-1; d_call: -; cdr3_nt: TGTGCCAGCACCAACAGCGTAAGGGAGCAGTACTTC; cdr3_aa: CASTNSVREQYF
clone_size: few; cdr3_length: 15; j_call: TRBJ1-1; v_call: TRBV2; d_call: TRBD1; cdr3_nt: TGTGCCAGCAGGGGACAGGGGGCGAAGGACACTGAAGCTTTCTTT; cdr3_aa: CASRGQGAKDTEAFF
clone_size: many; cdr3_length: 15; j_call: TRBJ1-4; v_call: TRBV5-5; d_call: -; cdr3_nt: TGTGCCAGCAGCTTGGTGGGGTTGCCTAATGAAAAACTGTTTTTT; cdr3_aa: CASSLVGLPNEKLFF
clone_size: many; cdr3_length: 14; j_call: TRBJ2-7; v_call: TRBV6-1; d_call: -; cdr3_nt: TGTGCCAGCAGCCCAAAAAGCGGGTTCTACGAGCAGTACTTC; cdr3_aa: CASSPKSGFYEQYF
clone_size: many; cdr3_length: 14; j_call: TRBJ1-1; v_call: TRBV7-6; d_call: -; cdr3_nt: TGTGCCAGCAGCTTAGGGTCTGGGGACACTGAAGCTTTCTTT; cdr3_aa: CASSLGSGDTEAFF
clone_size: -; cdr3_length: 13; j_call: TRBJ2-7; v_call: TRBV3-1; d_call: -; cdr3_nt: TGTGCCAGCAGCCAAGATGTGCGGAGAGAGCAGTACTTC; cdr3_aa: CASSQDVRREQYF
clone_size: -; cdr3_length: 14; j_call: TRBJ2-7; v_call: TRBV3-1; d_call: -; cdr3_nt: TGTGCCAGCAGCCAAGTGGTGGTAAGTCACGAGCAGTACTTC; cdr3_aa: CASSQVVVSHEQYF
clone_size: many; cdr3_length: 13; j_call: TRBJ2-2; v_call: TRBV6-1; d_call: -; cdr3_nt: TGTGCCAGCGGGGAGCCGGGAGCCGGGGAGCTGTTTTTT; cdr3_aa: CASGEPGAGELFF
clone_size: -; cdr3_length: 13; j_call: TRBJ2-3; v_call: TRBV29-1; d_call: -; cdr3_nt: TGCAGCGTTTCCATAGCTAGCACAGATACGCAGTATTTT; cdr3_aa: CSVSIASTDTQYF
clone_size: many; cdr3_length: 16; j_call: TRBJ2-3; v_call: TRBV28; d_call: TRBD2; cdr3_nt: TGTGCCAGCAGTTTCGGACTAGCGGGGAACACAGATACGCAGTATTTT; cdr3_aa: CASSFGLAGNTDTQYF
clone_size: -; cdr3_length: 17; j_call: TRBJ2-3; v_call: TRBV5-4; d_call: TRBD2; cdr3_nt: TGTGCCAGCAGCCCGAGACTAGCGGGAGGGTCGACAGATACGCAGTATTTT; cdr3_aa: CASSPRLAGGSTDTQYF
clone_size: -; cdr3_length: 15; j_call: TRBJ2-1; v_call: TRBV7-9; d_call: -; cdr3_nt: TGTGCCAGCAGCCATAACGGCGGGGCATACAATGAGCAGTTCTTC; cdr3_aa: CASSHNGGAYNEQFF
clone_size: many; cdr3_length: 15; j_call: TRBJ2-7; v_call: TRBV19; d_call: -; cdr3_nt: TGTGCCAGTAGTATCGATCCAGCGCGCTCCTACGAGCAGTACTTC; cdr3_aa: CASSIDPARSYEQYF
clone_size: many; cdr3_length: 15; j_call: TRBJ2-1; v_call: TRBV7-3; d_call: -; cdr3_nt: TGTGCCAGCAGCAAGGACCACAGCTCCTACAATGAGCAGTTCTTC; cdr3_aa: CASSKDHSSYNEQFF
clone_size: many; cdr3_length: 14; j_call: TRBJ1-5; v_call: TRBV6-1; d_call: -; cdr3_nt: TGTGCCAGCGGAGGGGCCACTAGCAATCAGCCCCAGCATTTT; cdr3_aa: CASGGATSNQPQHF
clone_size: -; cdr3_length: 17; j_call: TRBJ2-2; v_call: TRBV6-1; d_call: TRBD2; cdr3_nt: TGTGCCAGCAGGGGGACTAGCGGGAGAGCGGACACCGGGGAGCTGTTTTTT; cdr3_aa: CASRGTSGRADTGELFF
clone_size: many; cdr3_length: 15; j_call: TRBJ1-5; v_call: TRBV2; d_call: -; cdr3_nt: TGTGCCAGCACGGGCGGCGGTTCGGGCAATCAGCCCCAGCATTTT; cdr3_aa: CASTGGGSGNQPQHF
clone_size: few; cdr3_length: 16; j_call: TRBJ2-3; v_call: TRBV27; d_call: -; cdr3_nt: TGTGCCAGCAGTTTGTATCTAGCGACAAGCACAGATACGCAGTATTTT; cdr3_aa: CASSLYLATSTDTQYF
clone_size: many; cdr3_length: 16; j_call: TRBJ1-6; v_call: TRBV28; d_call: -; cdr3_nt: TGTGCCAGCAGTTTCCCGGGGAGGTCCTATAATTCACCCCTCCACTTT; cdr3_aa: CASSFPGRSYNSPLHF
clone_size: -; cdr3_length: 14; j_call: TRBJ2-1; v_call: TRBV6-2/TRBV6-3; d_call: -; cdr3_nt: TGTGCCAGCAGCCCAGGGGCGGGAGATAATGAGCAGTTCTTC; cdr3_aa: CASSPGAGDNEQFF
clone_size: few; cdr3_length: 17; j_call: TRBJ2-3; v_call: TRBV20-1; d_call: TRBD2; cdr3_nt: TGCAGTGCTTCCAGACTAGCGGGAGGCCCAGTTGGAGATACGCAGTATTTT; cdr3_aa: CSASRLAGGPVGDTQYF
clone_size: many; cdr3_length: 15; j_call: TRBJ2-2; v_call: TRBV28; d_call: -; cdr3_nt: TGTGCCAGCCGACCCCCTCCGGCGGGCACCGGGGAGCTGTTTTTT; cdr3_aa: CASRPPPAGTGELFF
clone_size: many; cdr3_length: 14; j_call: TRBJ2-1; v_call: TRBV30; d_call: TRBD2; cdr3_nt: TGTGCCTGGGGTGGTAGCGGGACCTACAATGAGCAGTTCTTC; cdr3_aa: CAWGGSGTYNEQFF
clone_size: few; cdr3_length: 21; j_call: TRBJ2-7; v_call: TRBV14; d_call: -; cdr3_nt: TGTGCCAGCAGCCAAGATTATTTTGGGGCAGGGTTGCCTGCTGGCTCCTACGAGCAGTACTTC; cdr3_aa: CASSQDYFGAGLPAGSYEQYF
clone_size: -; cdr3_length: 16; j_call: TRBJ1-5; v_call: TRBV18; d_call: -; cdr3_nt: TGTGCCAGCTCACCACCGGGCAGGGGCGGCAATCAGCCCCAGCATTTT; cdr3_aa: CASSPPGRGGNQPQHF
clone_size: few; cdr3_length: 18; j_call: TRBJ1-5; v_call: TRBV20-1; d_call: -; cdr3_nt: TGCAGTGCTGCCCCGACAGGATCTGGTGTTAGGGTCGATCAGCCCCAGCATTTT; cdr3_aa: CSAAPTGSGVRVDQPQHF
clone_size: many; cdr3_length: 12; j_call: TRBJ1-2; v_call: TRBV28; d_call: -; cdr3_nt: TGTGCCAGCAGTTTCACGGGGCGAGGCTACACCTTC; cdr3_aa: CASSFTGRGYTF